The 30 T cell receptor beta chains given below trace back to one sample, sequenced in a study of blood T cell repertoires in COVID-19. Assay used: immunoSEQ multiplex PCR; TCRdb lists only in-frame clones, some missing. The sample shows roughly 150,000 clones, around four fifths of them seen only once. Sequences were obtained from PBMCs or T cells enriched from blood (not recorded which). Every receptor here comes from a woman aged 50 to 60 who had recovered from COVID-19.

V gene TRBV19 combines with J gene TRBJ2-1; tentatively, D is TRBD2 (6 bases). Trimming took off 6 bases at V and 5 bases at J, with 20 bases between the two ends. The CDR3 has 16 residues. CDR1 and CDR2 from the germline V gene are LNHDA and SQIVND (reference sequence). CDR3 in DNA: TGTGCCAGTAGGGGGTCGGGGAGGCCCGTTAACAATGAGCAGTTCTTC. Its translation is CASRGSGRPVNNEQFF.

The rearrangement links TRBV4-2 to TRBJ2-1, with D possibly matching TRBD2 (5 bases). The CDR3 extends over 13 amino acids. V was clipped by 6 bases and J by 10 bases, with 16 bases between them. Germline CDR1 LGHNA, CDR2 YNFKEQ. CDR3 sequence reads: CASRTRAAGEQFF. The CDR3 bases are TGTGCCAGCAGAACTAGGGCGGCAGGAGAGCAGTTCTTC.

The CDR3 sequence is CASSPSGSTNEKLFF. Written as DNA, the CDR3 is TGTGCCAGCAGCCCTAGTGGGTCAACTAATGAAAAACTGTTTTTT. This sequence joins TRBV5-6 and TRBJ1-4; no firm D call. CDR1 SGHDT and CDR2 YYEEEE come from the germline V gene. Trimming cost V 4 bases and J 0 bases, with 10 bases left between them. The CDR3 extends over 15 amino acids.

This clone was found a few times. This chain joins TRBV19 and TRBJ2-3, with D unclear. With 6 bases removed from V and 6 bases from J, the gap between germline ends came to 22 bases. Germline CDR1 is LNHDA and CDR2 is SQIVND (reference sequence). The CDR3 is made up of 16 amino acids. The CDR3 coding sequence is TGTGCCAGTAGCCGAGGTTTAAGAGCGTCCGGGGATACGCAGTATTTT. Translating gives CASSRGLRASGDTQYF. The full variable domain, rest sourced from reference TRBV19 and TRBJ2-3, is DGGITQSPKYLFRKEGQNVTLSCEQNLNHDAMYWYRQDPGQGLRLIYYSQIVNDFQKGDIAEGYSVSREKKESFPLTVTSAQKNPTAFYLCASSRGLRASGDTQYFGPGTRLTVL.

This clone was recorded only once. The chain has TRBV30 and TRBJ1-5, with 7 bases aligning to TRBD1. The CDR3 extends over 13 amino acids. V trimming: 3 bases; J trimming: 7 bases; junction bases outside the gene matches: 6. Looked up from germline, CDR1 is GTSNPN and CDR2 is SVGIG (reference sequence). The CDR3 region is CAWSAGGRQPQHF. DNA of the CDR3: TGTGCCTGGAGCGCAGGGGGGCGGCAGCCCCAGCATTTT.

The chain is built from TRBV9 and TRBJ1-1, with a possible D match to TRBD1 (5 bases). V was cut by 3 bases and J by 0 bases, with 9 bases left in between. The germline V gene encodes CDR1 SGDLS and CDR2 YYNGEE. CDR3 length: 14 amino acids. CDR3 in amino acids: CASSGGRMNTEAFF. DNA of the CDR3: TGTGCCAGCAGCGGGGGGAGGATGAACACTGAAGCTTTCTTT.

The J gene is TRBJ1-6, the V gene TRBV7-6; D is unresolved. The ends were cut back, 4 bases at V and 7 bases at J, with 8 bases in the middle. CDR3 size: 13 residues. Germline loops: CDR1 SGHVS, CDR2 FNYEAQ. The CDR3 loop reads CASSSQSNSPLHF. The DNA for the CDR3 is TGTGCCAGCAGCTCTCAGTCCAATTCACCCCTCCACTTT.

V and J are TRBV27 and TRBJ1-1; D may be TRBD1 (6 bases). Trimming removed 2 bases at V and 7 bases at J, with 11 bases between. The CDR3 has 13 residues. Germline values: CDR1 MNHEY, CDR2 SMNVEV (reference sequence). The CDR3 DNA reads as TGTGCCAGCAGTTTAGTGGCAGGGGTTGAAGCTTTCTTT. It yields the protein CASSLVAGVEAFF.

This rearrangement joins TRBV2 to TRBJ1-2; TRBD1 agrees at 11 bases. The CDR3 spans 13 residues. Per the germline V gene, CDR1 is SNHLY and CDR2 is FYNNEI. J gave up 8 bases and V 7 bases, and 6 bases lay outside the gene matches. This CDR3 is CASKKDRGLGYTF. CDR3 in DNA: TGTGCCAGCAAAAAGGACAGGGGGCTAGGCTACACCTTC.

CDR3 in DNA: TGTGCCAGCAGCGAGCCAGGGAGGGGCGAAGCTTTCTTT. Protein sequence: CASSEPGRGEAFF. This chain connects TRBV11-3 to TRBJ1-1; TRBD1 is a possible D gene (5 bases). This CDR3 contains 13 residues. Germline lookup yields CDR1 SGHNT and CDR2 YENEEA. With 5 bases removed from V and 8 bases from J, the gap between germline ends came to 15 bases.

The chain recombines TRBV28 with TRBJ2-7; 10 nucleotides match TRBD1. The germline gives CDR1 MDHEN, CDR2 SYDVKM. The CDR3 is 16 residues long. Trimming took 3 bases from V and 0 from J; bases not matched to a gene: 5. The CDR3 DNA follows: TGTGCCAGCAGTTTTGACAGGGGGCATAGCTCCTACGAGCAGTACTTC. This encodes CASSFDRGHSSYEQYF.

This clone was seen a few times. The chain links TRBV7-9 to TRBJ1-6, with D hard to call. Germline CDR1 reads SEHNR; CDR2 reads FQNEAQ (reference sequence). V shed 6 bases and J shed 10 bases, with 16 bases lying between them. This CDR3 comprises 14 residues. The chain's CDR3 is CASRRHQTNSPLHF. DNA of the CDR3: TGTGCCAGCAGACGACACCAAACAAACTCACCCCTCCACTTT.

This clone came up a few times. V usage is TRBV6-5 and J usage is TRBJ1-1; D uncertain. The CDR3 is made up of 14 amino acids. Trimming took 5 bases from V and 4 from J, leaving 14 bases between them. The germline CDR1 and CDR2 sequences are MNHEY and SVGAGI. This CDR3 is CASSPDRLVTEAFF. In DNA, the CDR3 is TGTGCCAGCAGTCCGGATCGGCTAGTCACTGAAGCTTTCTTT.

The rearrangement links TRBV28 to TRBJ1-6; no firm D call. Trimming removed 10 bases at V and 5 bases at J, with 12 bases between. Germline V gene lookup returns CDR1 MDHEN and CDR2 SYDVKM. The CDR3 is 13 amino acids. CDR3 DNA sequence: TGTGCCACCGAGGGCTTGGATAATTCACCCCTCCACTTT. It yields the protein CATEGLDNSPLHF.

The chain employs TRBV18 and TRBJ2-7, with D possibly matching TRBD1 (5 bases). Trimming removed 5 bases at V and 1 base at J, with 15 bases between. CDR1 and CDR2 from the germline V gene are KGHSH and LQKENI. The CDR3 has 15 amino acids. The CDR3 coding sequence is TGTGCCAGCTCATCGGACACCAGGGCTTCCTACGAGCAGTACTTC. Protein sequence: CASSSDTRASYEQYF.

This clone was picked up one time. This rearrangement joins TRBV10-3 to TRBJ1-3; D unclear. The CDR3 loop spans 16 amino acids. V shed 6 bases and J shed 4 bases, with 19 bases lying between them. The germline gives CDR1 ENHRY, CDR2 SYGVKD. CDR3 region: CAISRDWTAGGNTIYF. The CDR3 region has the DNA TGTGCCATCAGCCGTGACTGGACGGCGGGCGGAAACACCATATATTTT.

This chain joins TRBV3-1 (or the pseudogene TRBV3-2) and TRBJ1-6; D might be TRBD1 (5 bases). Germline V gives CDR1 LGHDT, CDR2 YNNKEL (reference sequence). The CDR3 has 13 residues. V lost 4 bases to trimming and J lost 9 bases, with 10 bases between them. The CDR3 is CASSRGGVSPLHF. CDR3 bases: TGTGCCAGCAGCCGGGGGGGGGTTTCACCCCTCCACTTT.

This clone was seen only a few times. This chain links TRBV6-4 with TRBJ1-6; no reliable D call. From germline, CDR1 is MRHNA and CDR2 SNTAGT. The CDR3 is 16 amino acids. The V gene lost 0 bases and the J gene lost 3 bases, with 9 bases spanning the gap. The CDR3 protein is CASSDSNGYYNSPLHF. In nucleotides, the CDR3 is TGTGCCAGCAGTGACTCCAACGGGTACTATAATTCACCCCTCCACTTT.

This clone appeared a few times. V and J are TRBV20-1 and TRBJ1-2; D is unclear. This CDR3 is built from 9 residues. Germline CDR1 reads DFQATT; CDR2 reads SNEGSKA (reference sequence). Trimming removed 6 bases from V and 8 bases from J, with 7 bases in between. Written as DNA, the CDR3 is TGCAGTGCGTCAGCGGGCTACACCTTC. Translated: CSASAGYTF.

The chain combines TRBV7-2 with TRBJ2-7, with D hard to call. The V end was cut by 5 bases, the J end by 4 bases, with 12 bases between. The CDR3 extends over 13 amino acids. The germline CDR1 and CDR2 sequences are SGHTA and FQGNSA. The CDR3 DNA sequence: TGTGCCAGCAGCGAGAGAAATCAATACGAGCAGTACTTC. This gives the protein CASSERNQYEQYF.

The rearrangement links TRBV27 to TRBJ1-2, with D possibly TRBD1 on 5 matching bases. The CDR3 consists of 16 residues. V was shortened by 3 bases and J by 1 base, with 15 bases between the two germline ends. The germline gives CDR1 MNHEY, CDR2 SMNVEV (reference sequence). The DNA of the CDR3 is TGTGCCAGCAGTTTCCGTGGGGCAACCCTTAACTATGGCTACACCTTC. It specifies CASSFRGATLNYGYTF.

This chain uses TRBV7-7 with TRBJ2-5, with unresolved D. Between the trimmed V and J ends, which lost 3 bases and 1 base, there was a span of 12 bases. The CDR3 extends over 15 amino acids. Per the germline V gene, CDR1 is SSHAT and CDR2 is FNYEAQ (reference sequence). The CDR3 DNA is TGTGCCAGCAGCTTCAGACTGAGCCTCCAAGAGACCCAGTACTTC. Its translation is CASSFRLSLQETQYF.

The CDR3 nucleotides read TGTGCCAGCAGCCAAATGGGGACAGGGCGAGACGGCTACACCTTC. The encoded protein is CASSQMGTGRDGYTF. V gene TRBV3-1 (or the pseudogene TRBV3-2) combines with J gene TRBJ1-2; 9 bases line up with TRBD1. The length of the CDR3 is 15 residues. V lost 2 bases and J lost 8; bases outside the gene matches: 9. The germline CDR1 and CDR2 sequences are LGHDT and YNNKEL (reference sequence).

The rearrangement uses TRBV7-7 and TRBJ2-1; D uncertain. V gave up 1 base and J gave up 7 bases, with 14 bases separating them. CDR1 SSHAT and CDR2 FNYEAQ come from the germline V gene (reference sequence). This CDR3 has 15 residues. Here the CDR3 DNA reads TGTGCCAGCAGCTTAGACCACGAGGCTCTGAATGAGCAGTTCTTC. It is translated as CASSLDHEALNEQFF. Variable domain in full (rest from reference TRBV7-7 and TRBJ2-1): GAGVSQSPRYKVTKRGQDVTLRCDPISSHATLYWYQQALGQGPEFLTYFNYEAQPDKSGLPSDRFSAERPEGSISTLTIQRTEQRDSAMYRCASSLDHEALNEQFFGPGTRLTVL.

This clone has a handful of counts. This chain connects TRBV5-1 to TRBJ2-1; the match to TRBD2 covers 10 bases. The CDR3 contains 17 residues. Germline V gives CDR1 SGHRS, CDR2 YFSETQ. V shed 0 bases, J shed 7 bases, and the junction held 10 bases outside the gene matches. This chain's CDR3 is CASSLALASAGGNEQFF. The CDR3 region has the DNA TGCGCCAGCAGCTTGGCCCTCGCTTCAGCGGGGGGGAATGAGCAGTTCTTC.

V is TRBV28 and J is TRBJ1-2; D might be TRBD1 (6 bases). Germline V CDR1 and CDR2: MDHEN, SYDVKM. CDR3 size: 15 residues. The V end was cut by 3 bases, the J end by 5 bases, with 16 bases between. This chain's CDR3 is CASSFGGAGRYGYTF. The CDR3 DNA sequence: TGTGCCAGCAGTTTTGGGGGGGCAGGACGGTATGGCTACACCTTC.

This chain uses TRBV15 with TRBJ1-4; D might be TRBD1 (6 bases). The V end was cut by 1 base, the J end by 8 bases, with 14 bases between. Germline loops: CDR1 LNHNV, CDR2 YYDKDF (reference sequence). The length of the CDR3 is 15 residues. As DNA, the CDR3 is TGTGCCACCAGCAGAGGGGACGGGGGGGCAGAAAAACTGTTTTTT. Translating gives CATSRGDGGAEKLFF.

DNA for the CDR3: TGTGCCAGCAGTCCGGGACAGGGTGATTCACCCCTCCACTTT. This sequence encodes CASSPGQGDSPLHF. The V gene is TRBV28, the J gene TRBJ1-6, with 9 bases matching TRBD1. The J segment lost 8 bases and the V segment lost 5 bases, leaving 4 bases of the junction unmatched. This CDR3 comprises 14 residues. Germline V gene sequence: CDR1 MDHEN, CDR2 SYDVKM.

The V gene is TRBV3-1 (or the pseudogene TRBV3-2), the J gene TRBJ2-3, with 8 positions matching TRBD1. CDR1 and CDR2 (germline): LGHDT, YNNKEL (reference sequence). The CDR3 length is 15 residues. The junction had 9 bases not matched to a gene; V was cut back by 0 bases and J by 10 bases. The CDR3 reads CASSQDTQGASPQYF. In nucleotides, the CDR3 is TGTGCCAGCAGCCAAGATACCCAGGGGGCGAGTCCGCAGTATTTT.

A word on this clone: Relative to the germline gene, one junction end is altered; a read error may explain this. The chain uses TRBV4-1 and TRBJ1-5; no definite D call. The CDR3 has 15 residues. CDR1 is MGHRA and CDR2 is YSYEKL in the germline V gene. CDR3: CVSSPRSESNQPQHF. DNA for the CDR3: TGCGTCAGCAGCCCCCGGTCCGAAAGCAATCAGCCCCAGCATTTT.